This TCR beta chain was recorded in a study of blood T cells in healthy people across ages. General study points: Greater diversity and more naive CD4+ cells were seen in long-lived donors than in aged donors.

Of note for this clonotype: Its target is unknown.

Using a J-beta primer mix together with a sample-barcoded 5' primer, a second PCR was run for roughly 7 to 12 cycles. Each cDNA molecule was tagged by a template-switch adaptor that had 12 random nucleotides. Each CDR3 protein gets one entry after TCRdb re-called the 5' RACE reads with MiXCR. The data hold 1,300,000 or so distinct CDR3 sequences, with approximately 63% observed a single time. V trimming: 5 bases; J trimming: 4 bases; junction bases outside the gene matches: 7. From germline, CDR1 is LNHNV and CDR2 YYDKDF (reference sequence). This CDR3 region has 16 residues. The TCR originated in a man between 18 and 29 years old in good health. V usage is TRBV15 and J usage is TRBJ2-6; 8 nucleotides match TRBD1. Sequencing was done on a sample of blood. CDR3 residues: CATSQGRGQGANVLTF. CDR3 nucleotide sequence: TGTGCCACCAGCCAAGGCAGGGGGCAAGGGGCCAACGTCCTGACTTTC.